This passage covers 21 T cell receptor beta chains from one sample sequenced in a study of cytomegalovirus exposure and HLA in healthy donors. PCR employed 60 Vbeta and 13 Jbeta primers. Produced via immunoSEQ multiplex PCR; TCRdb's table is partial and in-frame only. The table lists 160,000 or so clones, 65% to 90% of them singletons. The source material was PBMCs. All receptors come from a man aged 45-60 years in good health and CMV-seropositive.

The chain recombines TRBV19 with TRBJ2-5, with no clear D. Germline CDR1 LNHDA, CDR2 SQIVND (reference sequence). Trimming cost V 6 bases and J 5 bases, with 13 bases left between them. CDR3 length: 13 residues. CDR3 sequence: CASRNTAGETQYF. CDR3 DNA sequence: TGTGCCAGTAGAAATACGGCCGGGGAGACCCAGTACTTC.

The V and J genes are TRBV9 and TRBJ1-2; D is perhaps TRBD1 (6 bases). The germline gives CDR1 SGDLS, CDR2 YYNGEE. The CDR3 sequence is 14 residues long. V was trimmed by 3 bases and J by 0 bases, leaving 9 bases between them. The CDR3: CASSGTVANYGYTF. CDR3 nucleotide sequence: TGTGCCAGCAGCGGGACAGTCGCTAACTATGGCTACACCTTC.

This clone was recorded once. The CDR3 nucleotides are TGTGCCAGCAGCTTGGTTAGCGGGGAAGGGTTCTTC. It translates to CASSLVSGEGFF. V gene TRBV11-2 combines with J gene TRBJ2-1, with TRBD2 matching 8 bases. V lost 3 bases to trimming and J lost 15 bases; unmatched junction nucleotides: 7. Germline V lookup: CDR1 SGHAT, CDR2 FQNNGV. This CDR3 contains 12 residues.

This clone was counted a single time. The genes are TRBV7-9 and TRBJ1-1, with TRBD1 matching 7 bases. V dropped 2 bases and J dropped 1; count of bases not matched to a gene: 1. Germline CDR1 is SEHNR and CDR2 is FQNEAQ (reference sequence). This CDR3 is built from 14 residues. This chain's CDR3 is CASSLRQGNTEAFF. CDR3 nucleotide sequence: TGTGCCAGCAGCTTACGACAGGGGAACACTGAAGCTTTCTTT. The complete variable domain, with remaining parts taken from reference TRBV7-9 and TRBJ1-1, reads DTGVSQNPRHKITKRGQNVTFRCDPISEHNRLYWYRQTLGQGPEFLTYFQNEAQLEKSRLLSDRFSAERPKGSFSTLEIQRTEQGDSAMYLCASSLRQGNTEAFFGQGTRLTVV.

V usage is TRBV6-5 and J usage is TRBJ1-1; a possible D gene is TRBD1 (5 bases). The CDR3 has 15 residues. The V end was cut by 0 bases, the J end by 3 bases, with 11 bases between. Germline V lookup: CDR1 MNHEY, CDR2 SVGAGI. CDR3 amino acids: CASSYSRQGHTEAFF. In DNA form, the CDR3 reads TGTGCCAGCAGTTACTCGAGGCAGGGCCACACTGAAGCTTTCTTT.

The V call is TRBV10-3, the J call TRBJ1-1; D remains ambiguous. The V gene lost 0 bases and the J gene lost 6 bases, with 11 bases spanning the gap. There are 14 residues in the CDR3. CDR1 ENHRY and CDR2 SYGVKD come from the germline V gene. The CDR3 DNA is TGTGCCATCAGTGAGTCCGAGGCTGGGTCTGAAGCTTTCTTT. The encoded protein is CAISESEAGSEAFF.

This sequence joins TRBV11-2 and TRBJ2-1; possibly TRBD1 for D (6 bases). The germline V gene encodes CDR1 SGHAT and CDR2 FQNNGV. There are 11 residues in the CDR3. V lost 8 bases to trimming and J lost 6 bases, with 8 bases between them. The CDR3 nucleotides are TGTGCCAGCGGACAGTCCAATGAGCAGTTCTTC. Translation gives CASGQSNEQFF.

The chain joins TRBV29-1 to TRBJ2-3; TRBD2 agrees at 10 bases. Trimming cost V 4 bases and J 7 bases; bases outside gene matches: 8. CDR3 size: 14 residues. The germline gives CDR1 SQVTM, CDR2 ANQGSEA. CDR3 sequence: CSVALAGATYTQYF. The CDR3 DNA is TGCAGCGTTGCGCTAGCGGGGGCCACGTATACGCAGTATTTT.

V is TRBV18 and J is TRBJ1-1; 7 bases are shared with TRBD1. Germline CDR1 reads KGHSH; CDR2 reads LQKENI. Trimming took 8 bases from V and 1 from J; bases not matched to a gene: 4. This CDR3 is built from 13 residues. The CDR3: CASRQGENTEAFF. As DNA, the CDR3 is TGTGCCAGCCGACAGGGAGAGAACACTGAAGCTTTCTTT.

This chain joins TRBV7-9 and TRBJ1-4, with 7 bases that match TRBD1. Germline values: CDR1 SEHNR, CDR2 FQNEAQ (reference sequence). The V gene end was trimmed by 6 bases and the J gene end by 5 bases; junction bases not matched to a gene: 9. The CDR3 is 15 residues long. CDR3 in amino acids: CASSPEGQKNEKLFF. DNA of the CDR3: TGTGCCAGCAGTCCCGAGGGACAGAAGAATGAAAAACTGTTTTTT.

CDR3 amino acids: CASSLGLGTDTQYF. DNA of the CDR3: TGTGCCAGCAGCTTGGGACTCGGCACAGATACGCAGTATTTT. This chain uses TRBV7-3 with TRBJ2-3, with D perhaps TRBD2 (6 bases). The V gene lost 3 bases and the J gene lost 1 base, with 8 bases spanning the gap. This CDR3 is built from 14 residues. Looked up from germline, CDR1 is SGHTA and CDR2 is FQGTGA.

This clone has at least ten counts. The chain recombines TRBV6-6 with TRBJ1-3, with D possibly being TRBD1 (5 bases). V lost 6 bases, J lost 2 bases, and 11 bases lay in between. The CDR3 contains 14 residues. Germline CDR1 and CDR2: MNHNY and SVGAGI (reference sequence). CDR3 loop: CASSSEGAGNTIYF. Written as DNA, the CDR3 is TGTGCCAGCAGCTCGGAAGGGGCTGGAAACACCATATATTTT.

The chain employs TRBV7-6 and TRBJ2-7; D might be TRBD2 (5 bases). There are 15 residues in the CDR3. Between the trimmed V and J ends, which lost 5 bases and 3 bases, there was a span of 17 bases. Germline V CDR1 and CDR2: SGHVS, FNYEAQ. CDR3 residues: CASSEVGGSFYEQYV. CDR3 bases: TGTGCCAGCAGCGAGGTCGGCGGGTCCTTCTACGAGCAGTACGTC.

In its sample, this clone was seen a few times. The chain employs TRBV7-2 and TRBJ1-2; TRBD1 matches 12 bases. V shed 3 bases, J shed 8 bases, and the junction held 7 bases outside the gene matches. This CDR3 is built from 15 residues. Germline V gives CDR1 SGHTA, CDR2 FQGNSA. CDR3 DNA: TGTGCCAGCAGCTTGGGGGACAGGGGGCACAGCGGCTACACCTTC. Its protein product is CASSLGDRGHSGYTF.

J is TRBJ2-5 and V is TRBV5-6; TRBD1 matches at 12 bases. The J call could be wrong; TRBJ2-7 is a better fit for the DNA end. The germline V gene has CDR1 SGHDT and CDR2 YYEEEE. The CDR3 sequence is 17 residues long. DNA for the CDR3: TGTGCCAGCAGCCCCGGGACAGGGGGCCTTTGGGCCTACGAGCAGTACTTC. This codes for CASSPGTGGLWAYEQYF.

The chain recombines TRBV10-3 with TRBJ2-3; D remains unclear. Trimming cost V 3 bases and J 10 bases, with 11 bases left between them. Germline V gives CDR1 ENHRY, CDR2 SYGVKD. The CDR3 spans 12 residues. The DNA for the CDR3 is TGTGCCATCAGTGAAAGAGGCCGAGCGCAGTATTTT. This codes for CAISERGRAQYF.

The rearrangement links TRBV6-5 to TRBJ1-6; TRBD1 might be the D (6 bases). The CDR3 loop spans 14 amino acids. Germline V gene sequence: CDR1 MNHEY, CDR2 SVGAGI. V was clipped by 8 bases and J by 7 bases, with 15 bases between them. CDR3 residues: CASGPGVGNSPLHF. CDR3 bases: TGTGCCAGCGGACCAGGGGTAGGGAATTCACCCCTCCACTTT.

The chain joins TRBV5-1 to TRBJ2-1; 14 nucleotides align to TRBD2. CDR1 SGHRS and CDR2 YFSETQ come from the germline V gene. Trimming removed 3 bases from V and 9 bases from J; junction bases left unmatched: 11. This CDR3 has 17 amino acids. CDR3 nucleotide sequence: TGCGCCAGCAGCTGGGGGACTAGCGGGGGCCGGGGGTTTGAGCAGTTCTTC. Amino acids: CASSWGTSGGRGFEQFF.

The chain links TRBV5-4 to TRBJ1-1; D is perhaps TRBD1 (5 bases). The V end was cut by 0 bases, the J end by 0 bases, with 15 bases between. CDR3 length: 17 amino acids. CDR1 SGHNT and CDR2 YYREEE come from the germline V gene (reference sequence). CDR3 nucleotide sequence: TGTGCCAGCAGCTTGGCGTACCAGGGAAGTATGAACACTGAAGCTTTCTTT. The encoded protein is CASSLAYQGSMNTEAFF.

This clone was counted between two and nine times. CDR3 in DNA: TGTGCCAGCAGCGTAGGAGCTAGCGGGGGGGCAGGGGAGCAGTTCTTC. Its translation: CASSVGASGGAGEQFF. The rearrangement uses TRBV9 and TRBJ2-1, with 12 bases lining up with TRBD2. This CDR3 is 16 amino acids long. The ends lost 0 bases at V and 10 bases at J; junction bases unmatched: 8. The germline V gene encodes CDR1 SGDLS and CDR2 YYNGEE.

CDR3 sequence reads: CASSIKGATYNEQFF. The CDR3 DNA reads as TGTGCCAGTAGTATTAAGGGAGCGACCTACAATGAGCAGTTCTTC. This chain links TRBV19 with TRBJ2-1; D perhaps matches TRBD2 (5 bases). Germline V gives CDR1 LNHDA, CDR2 SQIVND (reference sequence). The CDR3 covers 15 residues. V lost 3 bases to trimming and J lost 2 bases, with 11 bases between them.